A single TCR beta chain is shown here with its context. Its antigen is not known. Measured with immunoSEQ multiplex PCR; TCRdb has only the in-frame clones, and not every one. The sample carries around 3,800 clones, roughly 84% recorded once. This sample is drawn from a study of immune evolution from preneoplasia to lung adenocarcinoma. Study summary: HLA loss of heterozygosity: about 7% AIS, around 16% MIA, about 30% ADC, none AAH.

Study-wide points: Top clone frequencies peaked in normal lung, apparently declining through invasive adenocarcinoma. Clonality was highest in normal lung, lower in later-stage lesions apparently.

This CDR3 contains 13 residues. V shed 6 bases, J shed 3 bases, and the junction held 3 bases outside the gene matches. Looked up from germline, CDR1 is SGHNT and CDR2 is YYREEE (reference sequence). This clonotype was obtained from a person aged 55 to 75 with lung adenocarcinoma. This sequence joins TRBV5-4 and TRBJ2-3; 8 bases fit TRBD2. The sequenced sample was FFPE minimally invasive lung adenocarcinoma tissue. The CDR3 is CASIQRETDTQYF. The CDR3 DNA reads TGTGCCAGCATCCAGCGGGAGACAGATACGCAGTATTTT.